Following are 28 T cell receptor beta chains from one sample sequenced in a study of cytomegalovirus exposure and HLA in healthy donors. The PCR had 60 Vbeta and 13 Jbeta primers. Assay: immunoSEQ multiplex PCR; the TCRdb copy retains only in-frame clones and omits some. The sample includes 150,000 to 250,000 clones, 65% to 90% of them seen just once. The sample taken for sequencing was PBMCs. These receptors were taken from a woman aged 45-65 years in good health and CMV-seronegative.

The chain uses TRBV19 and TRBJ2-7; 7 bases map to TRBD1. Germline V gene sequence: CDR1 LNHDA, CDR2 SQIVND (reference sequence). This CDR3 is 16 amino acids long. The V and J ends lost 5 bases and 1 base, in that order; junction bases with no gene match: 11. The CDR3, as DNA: TGTGCCAGTAGTGGGAAGACCAGGGGGTTGTCCTACGAGCAGTACTTC. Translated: CASSGKTRGLSYEQYF.

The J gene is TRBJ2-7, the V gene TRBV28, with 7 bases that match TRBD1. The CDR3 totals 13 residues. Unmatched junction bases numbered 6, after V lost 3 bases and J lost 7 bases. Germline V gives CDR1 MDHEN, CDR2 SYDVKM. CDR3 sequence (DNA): TGTGCCAGCAGTTTGGTGACAGGGCGTGAGCAGTACTTC. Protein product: CASSLVTGREQYF.

The CDR3 region is CASSLRTSGNTGELFF. The CDR3 DNA is TGTGCCAGCAGTCTTCGGACTAGCGGGAACACCGGGGAGCTGTTTTTT. The V and J genes are TRBV28 and TRBJ2-2; 10 bases line up with TRBD2. The length of the CDR3 is 16 residues. Germline V gene data show CDR1 as MDHEN and CDR2 as SYDVKM. The V segment lost 5 bases and the J segment 1 base; nucleotides outside the gene matches: 4.

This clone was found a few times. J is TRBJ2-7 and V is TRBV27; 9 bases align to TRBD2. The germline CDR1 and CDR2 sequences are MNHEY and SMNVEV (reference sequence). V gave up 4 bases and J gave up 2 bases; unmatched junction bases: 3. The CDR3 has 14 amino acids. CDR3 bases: TGTGCCAGCAGTTCGGGACTAGCCGCCTACGAGCAGTACTTC. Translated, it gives CASSSGLAAYEQYF.

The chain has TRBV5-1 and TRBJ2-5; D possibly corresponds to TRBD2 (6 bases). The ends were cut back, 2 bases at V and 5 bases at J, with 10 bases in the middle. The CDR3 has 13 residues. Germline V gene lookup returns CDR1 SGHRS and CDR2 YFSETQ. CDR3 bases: TGCGCCAGCAGCTTTGGAGGGAGGGAGACCCAGTACTTC. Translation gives CASSFGGRETQYF.

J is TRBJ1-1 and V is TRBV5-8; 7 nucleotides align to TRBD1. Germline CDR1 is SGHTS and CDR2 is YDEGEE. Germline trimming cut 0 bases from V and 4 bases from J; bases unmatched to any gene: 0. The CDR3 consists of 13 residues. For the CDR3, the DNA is TGTGCCAGCAGCTTGGACAGGGGCACTGAAGCTTTCTTT. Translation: CASSLDRGTEAFF.

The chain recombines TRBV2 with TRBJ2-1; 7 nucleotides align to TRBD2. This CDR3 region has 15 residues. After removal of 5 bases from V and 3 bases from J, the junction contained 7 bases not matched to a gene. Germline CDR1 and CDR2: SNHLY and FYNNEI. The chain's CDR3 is CASSRGGRDYNEQFF. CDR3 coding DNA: TGTGCCAGCAGTCGAGGAGGGAGGGACTACAATGAGCAGTTCTTC.

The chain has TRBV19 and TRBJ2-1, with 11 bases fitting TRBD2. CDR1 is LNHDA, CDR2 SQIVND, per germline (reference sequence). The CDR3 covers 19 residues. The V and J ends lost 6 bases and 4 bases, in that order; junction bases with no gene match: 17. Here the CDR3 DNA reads TGTGCCAGTAGCCTAATACTAGCGGGAGTTAATTTGGGGTACAATGAGCAGTTCTTC. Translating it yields CASSLILAGVNLGYNEQFF.

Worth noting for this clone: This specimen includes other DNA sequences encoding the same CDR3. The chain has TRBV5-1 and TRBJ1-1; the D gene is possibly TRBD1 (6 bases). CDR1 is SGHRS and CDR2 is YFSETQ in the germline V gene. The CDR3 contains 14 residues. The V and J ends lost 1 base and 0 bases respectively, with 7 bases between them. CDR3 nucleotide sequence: TGCGCCAGCAGCTTGACAGGGATGAACACTGAAGCTTTCTTT. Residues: CASSLTGMNTEAFF.

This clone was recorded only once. The CDR3 DNA reads as TGTGCCAGCAGTGATTTTCGAGAGCCCCAGCATTTT. Protein sequence: CASSDFREPQHF. The J gene is TRBJ1-5, the V gene TRBV27; D remains ambiguous. Germline CDR1 and CDR2: MNHEY and SMNVEV (reference sequence). V was trimmed by 5 bases and J by 8 bases, leaving 10 bases between them. The CDR3 consists of 12 residues.

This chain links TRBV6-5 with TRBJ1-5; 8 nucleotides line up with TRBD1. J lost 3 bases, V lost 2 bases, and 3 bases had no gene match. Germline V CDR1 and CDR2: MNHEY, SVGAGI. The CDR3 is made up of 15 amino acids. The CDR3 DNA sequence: TGTGCCAGCAGTTACGGGACAGGACACAATCAGCCCCAGCATTTT. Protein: CASSYGTGHNQPQHF.

The CDR3 bases are TGTGCCAGCAGTTTAAACGTCGGCGGGAGAGGATCTGGGGCCAACGTCCTGACTTTC. It translates to CASSLNVGGRGSGANVLTF. The V call is TRBV28, the J call TRBJ2-6; 7 positions agree with TRBD2. This CDR3 spans 19 amino acids. Losses at the gene ends were 2 bases for V and 1 base for J; bases not matched to a gene: 11. Germline CDR1 MDHEN, CDR2 SYDVKM. The full variable domain, in which reference TRBV28 and TRBJ2-6 provide the parts outside the CDR3, is DVKVTQSSRYLVKRTGEKVFLECVQDMDHENMFWYRQDPGLGLRLIYFSYDVKMKEKGDIPEGYSVSREKKERFSLILESASTNQTSMYLCASSLNVGGRGSGANVLTFGAGSRLTVL.

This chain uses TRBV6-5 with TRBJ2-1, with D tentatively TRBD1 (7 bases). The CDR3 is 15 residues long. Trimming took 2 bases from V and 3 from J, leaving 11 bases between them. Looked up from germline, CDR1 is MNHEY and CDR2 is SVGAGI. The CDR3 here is CASSYGQGGYNEQFF. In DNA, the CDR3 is TGTGCCAGCAGTTACGGGCAGGGGGGCTACAATGAGCAGTTCTTC.

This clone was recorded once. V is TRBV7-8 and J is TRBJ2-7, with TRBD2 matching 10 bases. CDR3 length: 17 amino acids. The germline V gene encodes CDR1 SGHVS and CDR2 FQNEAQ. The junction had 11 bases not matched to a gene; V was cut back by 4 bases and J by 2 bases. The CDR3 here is CASSSVPGLASTYEQYF. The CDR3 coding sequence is TGTGCCAGCAGCTCGGTACCGGGACTAGCGTCTACCTACGAGCAGTACTTC.

The CDR3 DNA reads as TGTGCCAGCAGCTGGGGGGGTAGGTCTGGGGCCAACGTCCTGACTTTC. Protein sequence: CASSWGGRSGANVLTF. V and J are TRBV5-4 and TRBJ2-6, with 7 bases matching TRBD2. The V gene end was trimmed by 3 bases and the J gene end by 1 base; junction bases not matched to a gene: 4. Germline CDR1 SGHNT, CDR2 YYREEE (reference sequence). The CDR3 is made up of 16 amino acids.

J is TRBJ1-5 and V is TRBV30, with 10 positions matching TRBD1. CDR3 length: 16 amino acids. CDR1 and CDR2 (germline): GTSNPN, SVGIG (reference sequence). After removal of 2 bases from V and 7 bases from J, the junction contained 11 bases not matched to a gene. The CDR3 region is CAWSRRSTGGEQPQHF. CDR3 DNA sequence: TGTGCCTGGAGTAGGAGATCGACAGGGGGCGAACAGCCCCAGCATTTT.

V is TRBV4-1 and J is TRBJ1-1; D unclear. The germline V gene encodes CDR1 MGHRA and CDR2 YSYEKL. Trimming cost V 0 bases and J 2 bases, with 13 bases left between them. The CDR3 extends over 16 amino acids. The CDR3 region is CASSQEPRMSNTEAFF. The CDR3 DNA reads TGCGCCAGCAGCCAAGAACCGCGAATGAGCAACACTGAAGCTTTCTTT.

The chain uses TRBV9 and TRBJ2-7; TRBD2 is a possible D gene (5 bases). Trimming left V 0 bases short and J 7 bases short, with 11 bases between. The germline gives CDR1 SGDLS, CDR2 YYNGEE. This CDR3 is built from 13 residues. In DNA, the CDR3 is TGTGCCAGCAGCGTAGATGGGAGTAAGGAGCAGTACTTC. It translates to CASSVDGSKEQYF.

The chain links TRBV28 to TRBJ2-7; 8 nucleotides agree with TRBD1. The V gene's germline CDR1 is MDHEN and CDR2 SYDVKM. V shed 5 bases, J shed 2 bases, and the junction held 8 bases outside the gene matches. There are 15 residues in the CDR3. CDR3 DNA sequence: TGTGCCAGCAGTCGTGGACAGGGACAAACCTACGAGCAGTACTTC. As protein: CASSRGQGQTYEQYF.

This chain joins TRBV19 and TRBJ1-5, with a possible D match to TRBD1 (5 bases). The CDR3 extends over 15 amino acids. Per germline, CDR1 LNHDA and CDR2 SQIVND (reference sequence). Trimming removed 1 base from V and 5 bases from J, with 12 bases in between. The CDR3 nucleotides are TGTGCCAGTAGTATAGTTGACAGACCCTATCAGCCCCAGCATTTT. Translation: CASSIVDRPYQPQHF.

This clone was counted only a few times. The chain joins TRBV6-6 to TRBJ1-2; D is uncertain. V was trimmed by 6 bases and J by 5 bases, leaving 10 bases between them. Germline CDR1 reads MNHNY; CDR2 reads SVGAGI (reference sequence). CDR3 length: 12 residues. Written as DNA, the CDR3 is TGTGCCAGCAGACCCGTGAGTTATGGCTACACCTTC. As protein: CASRPVSYGYTF.

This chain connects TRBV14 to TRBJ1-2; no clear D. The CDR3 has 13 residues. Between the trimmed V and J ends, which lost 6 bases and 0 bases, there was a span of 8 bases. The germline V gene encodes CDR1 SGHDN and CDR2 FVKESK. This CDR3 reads CASSGSANYGYTF. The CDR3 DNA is TGTGCCAGCAGTGGCTCCGCTAACTATGGCTACACCTTC.

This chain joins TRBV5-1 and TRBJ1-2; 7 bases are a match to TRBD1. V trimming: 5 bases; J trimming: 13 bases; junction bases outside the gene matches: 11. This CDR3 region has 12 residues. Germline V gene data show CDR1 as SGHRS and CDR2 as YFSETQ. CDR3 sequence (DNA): TGCGCCAGCAGGAAGCACAGGGGCCGGAGCACCTTC. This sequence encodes CASRKHRGRSTF.

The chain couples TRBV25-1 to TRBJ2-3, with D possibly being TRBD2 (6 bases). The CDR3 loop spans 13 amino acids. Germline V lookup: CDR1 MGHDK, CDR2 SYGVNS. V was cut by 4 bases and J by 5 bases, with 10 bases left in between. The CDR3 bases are TGTGCCAGCAGTGGCGCTAGCGTAGATACGCAGTATTTT. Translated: CASSGASVDTQYF.

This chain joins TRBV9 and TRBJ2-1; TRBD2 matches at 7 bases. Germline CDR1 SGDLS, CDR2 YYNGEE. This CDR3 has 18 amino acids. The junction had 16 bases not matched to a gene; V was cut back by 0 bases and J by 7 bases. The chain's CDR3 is CASSVAGGLVGILNEQFF. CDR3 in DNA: TGTGCCAGCAGCGTAGCTGGTGGACTAGTAGGGATTTTGAATGAGCAGTTCTTC.

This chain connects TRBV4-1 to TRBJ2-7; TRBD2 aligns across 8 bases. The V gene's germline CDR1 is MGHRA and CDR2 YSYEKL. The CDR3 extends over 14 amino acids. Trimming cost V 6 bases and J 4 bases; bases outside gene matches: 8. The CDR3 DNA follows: TGCGCCAGCAGTAGGGGGACTAGTCAATACGAGCAGTACTTC. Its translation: CASSRGTSQYEQYF.

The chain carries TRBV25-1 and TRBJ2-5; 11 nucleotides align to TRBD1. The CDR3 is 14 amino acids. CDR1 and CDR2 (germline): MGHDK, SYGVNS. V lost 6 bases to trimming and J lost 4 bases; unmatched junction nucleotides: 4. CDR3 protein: CASRGGTGGETQYF. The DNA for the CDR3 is TGTGCCAGCAGGGGGGGGACAGGGGGAGAGACCCAGTACTTC. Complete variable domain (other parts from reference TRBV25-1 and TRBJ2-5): EADIYQTPRYLVIGTGKKITLECSQTMGHDKMYWYQQDPGMELHLIHYSYGVNSTEKGDLSSESTVSRIRTEHFPLTLESARPSHTSQYLCASRGGTGGETQYFGPGTRLLVL.

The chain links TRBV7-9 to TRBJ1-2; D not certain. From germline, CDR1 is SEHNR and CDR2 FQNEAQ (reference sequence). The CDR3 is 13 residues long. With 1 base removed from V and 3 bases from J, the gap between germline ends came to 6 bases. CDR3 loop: CASSLVTDYGYTF. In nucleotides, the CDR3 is TGTGCCAGCAGCTTAGTTACAGACTATGGCTACACCTTC. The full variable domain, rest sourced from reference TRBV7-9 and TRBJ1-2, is DTGVSQNPRHKITKRGQNVTFRCDPISEHNRLYWYRQTLGQGPEFLTYFQNEAQLEKSRLLSDRFSAERPKGSFSTLEIQRTEQGDSAMYLCASSLVTDYGYTFGSGTRLTVV.